Listed here are 17 T cell receptor beta chains from one sample, sequenced in a study of cytomegalovirus exposure and HLA in healthy donors. A multiplex PCR was run with 60 Vbeta primers and 13 Jbeta primers. The method was immunoSEQ multiplex PCR; TCRdb's version includes in-frame clones alone and lacks a portion of them. The top ten hold less than 2.5% of the sample, which has 150,000 to 250,000 clones, 70% to 90% seen once. Sequenced input: PBMCs. These receptors came from a woman aged 50 to 65 in good health and CMV-seronegative.

The V call is TRBV27, the J call TRBJ1-1, with 7 bases aligning to TRBD1. Trimming cost V 6 bases and J 0 bases; bases outside gene matches: 10. The germline V gene encodes CDR1 MNHEY and CDR2 SMNVEV (reference sequence). This CDR3 region has 16 residues. The CDR3 loop reads CASRTTGQPMNTEAFF. The CDR3 nucleotides are TGTGCCAGCAGGACAACGGGACAGCCCATGAACACTGAAGCTTTCTTT.

The CDR3: CASSSTSGISYEQYF. The CDR3 DNA is TGTGCCAGCAGCTCGACTAGCGGGATTTCCTACGAGCAGTACTTC. V gene TRBV5-6 combines with J gene TRBJ2-7; 11 nucleotides line up with TRBD2. J was trimmed by 1 base and V by 3 bases; bases with no gene match: 3. Germline lookup yields CDR1 SGHDT and CDR2 YYEEEE. There are 15 residues in the CDR3. Drawing the rest from reference TRBV5-6 and TRBJ2-7, the complete variable domain is DAGVTQSPTHLIKTRGQQVTLRCSPKSGHDTVSWYQQALGQGPQFIFQYYEEEERQRGNFPDRFSGHQFPNYSSELNVNALLLGDSALYLCASSSTSGISYEQYFGPGTRLTVT.

The chain links TRBV28 to TRBJ2-5; 11 nucleotides match TRBD2. With the DNA end fitting TRBJ2-7 better, the J assignment may be wrong. This CDR3 contains 15 residues. From germline, CDR1 is MDHEN and CDR2 SYDVKM. The CDR3 DNA sequence: TGTGCCAGCAGTCCAAGACTAGCGGGGCTCTACGAGCAGTACTTC. Protein: CASSPRLAGLYEQYF.

The V and J genes are TRBV19 and TRBJ2-4; 8 nucleotides agree with TRBD2. V was clipped by 5 bases and J by 4 bases; unmatched bases: 7. Looked up from germline, CDR1 is LNHDA and CDR2 is SQIVND (reference sequence). The CDR3 has 15 residues. In DNA form, the CDR3 reads TGTGCCAGTAGTGTATCCGGGACTAGGAAAAACATTCAGTACTTC. Protein sequence: CASSVSGTRKNIQYF.

V usage is TRBV7-6 and J usage is TRBJ1-5; weak D call: TRBD1 (6 bases). The CDR3 is made up of 16 amino acids. V was cut by 3 bases and J by 2 bases, with 14 bases left in between. In germline, CDR1 is SGHVS, CDR2 FNYEAQ. DNA of the CDR3: TGTGCCAGCAGCTTGGAACAGGGTTCGGGCAATCAGCCCCAGCATTTT. Encoded protein: CASSLEQGSGNQPQHF.

This sequence joins TRBV19 and TRBJ2-7; 10 bases map to TRBD2. The germline V gene has CDR1 LNHDA and CDR2 SQIVND (reference sequence). This CDR3 spans 14 amino acids. After removal of 3 bases from V and 2 bases from J, the junction contained 1 base not matched to a gene. The CDR3 sequence: CASSMGTSAYEQYF. The CDR3 DNA follows: TGTGCCAGTAGTATGGGGACTAGCGCCTACGAGCAGTACTTC.

This clone was recorded a few times. The chain recombines TRBV18 with TRBJ1-1; D perhaps matches TRBD1 (5 bases). V was clipped by 3 bases and J by 1 base, with 9 bases between them. CDR1 is KGHSH and CDR2 is LQKENI in the germline V gene. CDR3 length equals 14 residues. For the CDR3, the DNA is TGTGCCAGCTCACCGGCGACAGAGAACACTGAAGCTTTCTTT. Encoded protein: CASSPATENTEAFF.

J is TRBJ2-3 and V is TRBV5-1; 10 bases line up with TRBD2. V trimming: 2 bases; J trimming: 6 bases; junction bases outside the gene matches: 3. The CDR3 covers 14 residues. Looked up from germline, CDR1 is SGHRS and CDR2 is YFSETQ. CDR3 DNA: TGCGCCAGCAGCTTATCAGCGGGAGGGGATACGCAGTATTTT. This encodes CASSLSAGGDTQYF.

The table lists this clone with a count of one. CDR3 bases: TGTGCCAGCAGCGGAGGTGGGGGCCTCACAGATACGCAGTATTTT. Amino acids: CASSGGGGLTDTQYF. The rearrangement joins TRBV9 to TRBJ2-3; possible D gene TRBD1, 6 bases. Germline CDR1 reads SGDLS; CDR2 reads YYNGEE. The V gene lost 3 bases and the J gene lost 2 bases, with 13 bases spanning the gap. The CDR3 covers 15 residues. The full variable domain, with the rest looked up from reference TRBV9 and TRBJ2-3, is DSGVTQTPKHLITATGQRVTLRCSPRSGDLSVYWYQQSLDQGLQFLIQYYNGEERAKGNILERFSAQQFPDLHSELNLSSLELGDSALYFCASSGGGGLTDTQYFGPGTRLTVL.

The V call is TRBV6-5, the J call TRBJ1-2; no definite D call. This CDR3 is 12 amino acids long. Looked up from germline, CDR1 is MNHEY and CDR2 is SVGAGI. The V gene lost 5 bases and the J gene lost 8 bases, with 12 bases spanning the gap. CDR3 DNA: TGTGCCAGCAGTCGAAATAACTGGGGCTACACCTTC. Translating it yields CASSRNNWGYTF.

The chain is built from TRBV2 and TRBJ2-3; 10 nucleotides line up with TRBD2. The CDR3 is 16 residues long. Germline lookup yields CDR1 SNHLY and CDR2 FYNNEI. V shed 5 bases, J shed 4 bases, and the junction held 9 bases outside the gene matches. CDR3: CASSPGTSVRSDTQYF. For the CDR3, the DNA is TGTGCCAGCAGTCCCGGGACTAGCGTGAGGTCAGATACGCAGTATTTT. The entire variable domain, with the rest obtained from reference TRBV2 and TRBJ2-3, is as follows: EPEVTQTPSHQVTQMGQEVILRCVPISNHLYFYWYRQILGQKVEFLVSFYNNEISEKSEIFDDQFSVERPDGSNFTLKIRSTKLEDSAMYFCASSPGTSVRSDTQYFGPGTRLTVL.

This chain links TRBV28 with TRBJ1-5; 9 nucleotides match TRBD1. V shed 4 bases, J shed 0 bases, and the junction held 10 bases outside the gene matches. This CDR3 spans 18 amino acids. Germline V gene sequence: CDR1 MDHEN, CDR2 SYDVKM. CDR3 nucleotide sequence: TGTGCCAGCAGTTCACCGGGACAGGGTAGCTATAGCAATCAGCCCCAGCATTTT. This sequence encodes CASSSPGQGSYSNQPQHF.

This sequence joins TRBV16 and TRBJ1-1; D perhaps matches TRBD1 (5 bases). The CDR3 runs 16 residues. V dropped 2 bases and J dropped 1 base, with 14 bases sitting between them. Germline CDR1 and CDR2: KGHSY and FQNENV. The CDR3 sequence: CASSQRGRGGNTEAFF. The CDR3 DNA reads as TGTGCCAGCAGCCAAAGGGGTAGGGGAGGGAACACTGAAGCTTTCTTT.

This clone showed up just a few times. This sequence joins TRBV19 and TRBJ2-1; TRBD2 matches 14 bases. Germline assignment: CDR1 LNHDA and CDR2 SQIVND (reference sequence). V lost 5 bases, J lost 0 bases, and 9 bases stayed unmatched. The CDR3 extends over 19 amino acids. CDR3: CASSASGLAGASSYNEQFF. CDR3 nucleotides: TGTGCCAGTAGTGCCTCGGGACTAGCGGGGGCGAGCTCCTACAATGAGCAGTTCTTC.

This clone was detected only once. The rearrangement joins TRBV18 to TRBJ2-1, with TRBD2 identical over 13 bases. J was trimmed by 8 bases and V by 3 bases; bases with no gene match: 4. Germline V gene data show CDR1 as KGHSH and CDR2 as LQKENI. The CDR3 is 15 amino acids. CDR3 protein: CASSPGLAGTHEQFF. The CDR3 nucleotides read TGTGCCAGCTCACCGGGACTAGCGGGAACCCATGAGCAGTTCTTC. The full variable domain, with the rest looked up from reference TRBV18 and TRBJ2-1, is NAGVMQNPRHLVRRRGQEARLRCSPMKGHSHVYWYRQLPEEGLKFMVYLQKENIIDESGMPKERFSAEFPKEGPSILRIQQVVRGDSAAYFCASSPGLAGTHEQFFGPGTRLTVL.

The J gene is TRBJ2-3, the V gene TRBV7-9; 10 nucleotides agree with TRBD2. V lost 4 bases to trimming and J lost 3 bases; unmatched junction nucleotides: 4. CDR3 length: 15 residues. Per the germline V gene, CDR1 is SEHNR and CDR2 is FQNEAQ (reference sequence). The CDR3 region is CASSSGLAVTDTQYF. The CDR3 nucleotides read TGTGCCAGCAGCTCTGGACTAGCGGTTACAGATACGCAGTATTTT.

J is TRBJ2-1 and V is TRBV5-1; maybe TRBD1 (6 bases). Trimming pared 1 base from V and 7 bases from J, leaving 9 bases between. Germline V CDR1 and CDR2: SGHRS, YFSETQ. This CDR3 contains 13 residues. CDR3 region: CASSLYQGNEQFF. The CDR3 coding sequence is TGCGCCAGCAGCTTGTACCAGGGGAATGAGCAGTTCTTC.